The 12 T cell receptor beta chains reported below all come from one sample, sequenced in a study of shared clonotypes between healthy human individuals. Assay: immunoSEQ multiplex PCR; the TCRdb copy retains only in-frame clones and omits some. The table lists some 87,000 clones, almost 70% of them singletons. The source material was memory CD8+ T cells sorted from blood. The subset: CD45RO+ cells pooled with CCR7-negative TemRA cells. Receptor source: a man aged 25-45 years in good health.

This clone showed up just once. The CDR3 sequence is CASSLEGGRAPFYEQYF. Written as DNA, the CDR3 is TGTGCCAGCAGCTTAGAGGGCGGGAGGGCTCCCTTCTACGAGCAGTACTTC. The chain couples TRBV7-2 to TRBJ2-7, with TRBD2 identical over 9 bases. The CDR3 length is 17 residues. The trim removed 1 base at V and 3 bases at J, leaving 10 bases unmatched. CDR1 and CDR2 from the germline V gene are SGHTA and FQGNSA.

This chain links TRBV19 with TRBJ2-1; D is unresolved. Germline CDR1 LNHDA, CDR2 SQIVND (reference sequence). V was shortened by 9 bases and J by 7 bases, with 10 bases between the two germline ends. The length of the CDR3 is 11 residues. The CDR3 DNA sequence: TGTGCCAGCCGGAGCGAGAATGAGCAGTTCTTC. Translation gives CASRSENEQFF.

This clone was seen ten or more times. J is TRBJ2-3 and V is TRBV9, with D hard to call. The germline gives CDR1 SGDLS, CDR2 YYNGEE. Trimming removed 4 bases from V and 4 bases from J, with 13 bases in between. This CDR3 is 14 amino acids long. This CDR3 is CASSPPVGADTQYF. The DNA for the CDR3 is TGTGCCAGCAGCCCTCCCGTTGGTGCAGATACGCAGTATTTT.

The chain's CDR3 is CASSSIGPLFYEQYF. The CDR3 bases are TGTGCCAGCAGTTCTATAGGGCCTTTGTTTTACGAGCAGTACTTC. The rearrangement uses TRBV27 and TRBJ2-7; D remains unclear. Trimming pared 4 bases from V and 4 bases from J, leaving 17 bases between. CDR1 and CDR2 from the germline V gene are MNHEY and SMNVEV (reference sequence). The CDR3 spans 15 residues.

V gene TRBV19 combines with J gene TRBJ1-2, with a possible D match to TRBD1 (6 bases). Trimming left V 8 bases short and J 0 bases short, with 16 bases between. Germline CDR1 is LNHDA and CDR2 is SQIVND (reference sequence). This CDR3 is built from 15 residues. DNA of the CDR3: TGTGCCAGTGACCCGACAGGCATCTCTAACTATGGCTACACCTTC. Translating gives CASDPTGISNYGYTF.

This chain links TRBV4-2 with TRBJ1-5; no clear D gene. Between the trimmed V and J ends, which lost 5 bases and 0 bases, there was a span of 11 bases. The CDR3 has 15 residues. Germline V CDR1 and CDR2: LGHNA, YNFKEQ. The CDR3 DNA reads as TGTGCCAGCAGCTTATCGACCGATAGCAATCAGCCCCAGCATTTT. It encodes CASSLSTDSNQPQHF.

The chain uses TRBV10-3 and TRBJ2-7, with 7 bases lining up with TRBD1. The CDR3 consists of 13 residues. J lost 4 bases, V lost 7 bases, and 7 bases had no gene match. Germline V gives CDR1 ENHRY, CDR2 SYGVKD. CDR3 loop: CAINGQARYEQYF. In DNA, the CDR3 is TGTGCCATCAACGGACAGGCTCGGTACGAGCAGTACTTC.

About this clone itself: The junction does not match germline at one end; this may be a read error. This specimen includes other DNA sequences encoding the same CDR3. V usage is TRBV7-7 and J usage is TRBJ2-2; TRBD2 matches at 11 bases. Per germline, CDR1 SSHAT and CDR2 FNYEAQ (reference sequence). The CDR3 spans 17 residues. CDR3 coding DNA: TGTGCTAGCAGCTTACGGACTAGCGGGCCCAACACCGGGGAGCTGTTTTTT. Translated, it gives CASSLRTSGPNTGELFF.

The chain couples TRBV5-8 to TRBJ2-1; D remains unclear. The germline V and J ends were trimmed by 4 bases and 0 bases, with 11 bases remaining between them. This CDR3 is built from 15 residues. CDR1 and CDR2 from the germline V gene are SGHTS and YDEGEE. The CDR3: CASSPRRSSYNEQFF. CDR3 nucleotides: TGTGCCAGCAGCCCCAGGAGAAGCTCCTACAATGAGCAGTTCTTC.

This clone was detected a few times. The CDR3, as DNA: TGTGCCAGCAGTTTATGGGCACGGGATGAGCAGTTCTTC. Its translation: CASSLWARDEQFF. The chain combines TRBV27 with TRBJ2-1; the D is unclear. This CDR3 contains 13 residues. The V end was cut by 1 base, the J end by 8 bases, with 9 bases between. Per the germline V gene, CDR1 is MNHEY and CDR2 is SMNVEV (reference sequence).

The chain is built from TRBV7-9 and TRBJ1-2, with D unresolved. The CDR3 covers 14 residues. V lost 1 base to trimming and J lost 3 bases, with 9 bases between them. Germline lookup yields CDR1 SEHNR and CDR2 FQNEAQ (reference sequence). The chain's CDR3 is CASSLGGAHYGYTF. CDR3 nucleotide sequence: TGTGCCAGCAGCTTAGGCGGTGCCCACTATGGCTACACCTTC.

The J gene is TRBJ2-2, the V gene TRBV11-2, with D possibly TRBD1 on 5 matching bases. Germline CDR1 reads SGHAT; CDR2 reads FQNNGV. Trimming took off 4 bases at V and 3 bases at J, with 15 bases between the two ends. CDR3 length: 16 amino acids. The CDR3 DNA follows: TGTGCCAGCAGCTCTAAGATTGACAGTTACACCGGGGAGCTGTTTTTT. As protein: CASSSKIDSYTGELFF.